A selection of T cell receptor beta chains follows, all from one sample in a study of blood T cells in healthy people across ages. From the 5' RACE reads, TCRdb called clonotypes with MiXCR, one entry per CDR3 protein. The table has about 900,000 distinct CDR3 sequences, 45% to 50% seen once; the top ten hold roughly 13%. What was sequenced was blood. These receptor sequences come from a man aged 25 to 40 in good health. Both conserved end residues are part of each CDR3. D genes are given only for firm matches. Only part of the rows carry a size: once, few, many, or a class if the clone is expanded.

V: TRBV2; size: few; D: NA; J: TRBJ1-4; CDR3: CASSSGQRLGEKLFF; DNA: TGTGCCAGCAGTTCTGGACAGCGGTTAGGCGAAAAACTGTTTTTT
V: TRBV12-3/TRBV12-4; size: NA; D: NA; J: TRBJ1-1; CDR3: CASSQQRQINTEAFF; DNA: TGTGCCAGCAGTCAACAGAGACAGATTAACACTGAAGCTTTCTTT
V: TRBV2; size: NA; D: NA; J: TRBJ2-6; CDR3: CASSAGYSGANVLTF; DNA: TGTGCCAGCAGCGCAGGGTACTCTGGGGCCAACGTCCTGACTTTC
V: TRBV5-1; size: once; D: NA; J: TRBJ1-2; CDR3: CASSPTKGTDYGYTF; DNA: TGCGCCAGCAGCCCAACCAAGGGCACTGACTATGGCTACACCTTC
V: TRBV28; size: few; D: TRBD2; J: TRBJ2-3; CDR3: CASSFSSGRTDTQYF; DNA: TGTGCCAGCAGTTTTTCTAGCGGGAGAACAGATACGCAGTATTTT
V: TRBV27; size: NA; D: NA; J: TRBJ2-7; CDR3: CASSPHVNEQYF; DNA: TGTGCCAGCAGTCCCCATGTGAACGAGCAGTACTTC
V: TRBV28; size: NA; D: TRBD1; J: TRBJ1-1; CDR3: CASSFRDRHNTEAFF; DNA: TGTGCCAGCAGTTTTCGGGACAGGCACAACACTGAAGCTTTCTTT
V: TRBV7-9; size: few; D: NA; J: TRBJ2-3; CDR3: CASSTPFGGYNTDTQYF; DNA: TGTGCCAGCAGCACCCCGTTTGGGGGTTATAACACAGATACGCAGTATTTT
V: TRBV30; size: NA; D: TRBD2; J: TRBJ2-7; CDR3: CAWSVRAGGPNEQYF; DNA: TGTGCCTGGAGTGTACGGGCGGGGGGGCCTAATGAGCAGTACTTC
V: TRBV3-1; size: NA; D: NA; J: TRBJ1-2; CDR3: CASSQGTGLDYGYTF; DNA: TGTGCCAGCAGCCAAGGGACCGGCCTCGACTATGGCTACACCTTC
V: TRBV3-1; size: NA; D: TRBD2; J: TRBJ2-3; CDR3: CASSQDPGGFRTDTQYF; DNA: TGTGCCAGCAGCCAAGATCCCGGGGGGTTTAGGACAGATACGCAGTATTTT
V: TRBV5-4; size: NA; D: TRBD1; J: TRBJ2-1; CDR3: CASSFGQADNEQFF; DNA: TGTGCCAGCAGCTTTGGACAGGCGGACAATGAGCAGTTCTTC
V: TRBV30; size: NA; D: TRBD1; J: TRBJ1-2; CDR3: CAGEDRDVYGYTF; DNA: TGTGCCGGTGAGGACAGGGATGTCTATGGCTACACCTTC
V: TRBV6-5; size: NA; D: NA; J: TRBJ2-5; CDR3: CASSWETEAFGEETQYF; DNA: TGTGCCAGCAGTTGGGAGACTGAGGCGTTCGGCGAGGAGACCCAGTACTTC
V: TRBV9; size: NA; D: TRBD2; J: TRBJ2-3; CDR3: CASSTPALRGGGTQYF; DNA: TGTGCCAGCAGCACGCCAGCCCTGCGGGGGGGCGGTACGCAGTATTTT
V: TRBV12-3/TRBV12-4; size: once; D: TRBD2; J: TRBJ2-1; CDR3: CASKLLAGGPVEQFF; DNA: TGTGCCAGCAAGTTACTAGCGGGAGGGCCCGTTGAGCAGTTCTTC
V: TRBV28; size: NA; D: NA; J: TRBJ1-2; CDR3: CASTYSDIRHYGYTF; DNA: TGTGCCAGCACGTACTCGGACATAAGGCACTATGGCTACACCTTC
V: TRBV10-3; size: NA; D: TRBD1; J: TRBJ2-4; CDR3: CAIKTLGGDRDKNIQYF; DNA: TGTGCCATCAAAACACTGGGGGGGGACAGGGACAAAAACATTCAGTACTTC
V: TRBV4-1; size: NA; D: NA; J: TRBJ2-3; CDR3: CASSQATPSTDTQYF; DNA: TGCGCCAGCAGCCAAGCGACACCTAGCACAGATACGCAGTATTTT
V: TRBV11-1; size: NA; D: TRBD2; J: TRBJ2-5; CDR3: CASSLVSRGGPRNEQYF; DNA: TGTGCCAGCAGCTTAGTCTCGCGGGGGGGTCCCCGCAATGAGCAGTACTTC
V: TRBV7-9; size: NA; D: NA; J: TRBJ1-1; CDR3: CASSLGGKDTEAFF; DNA: TGTGCCAGCAGCCTTGGGGGCAAGGACACTGAAGCTTTCTTT
V: TRBV25-1; size: NA; D: TRBD1; J: TRBJ2-2; CDR3: CASSAGSGGYTGELFF; DNA: TGTGCCAGCAGCGCCGGTTCAGGGGGCTACACCGGGGAGCTGTTTTTT
V: TRBV7-9; size: NA; D: NA; J: TRBJ1-1; CDR3: CASSLAQQPNTEAFF; DNA: TGTGCCAGCAGCTTAGCGCAGCAGCCAAACACTGAAGCTTTCTTT
V: TRBV20-1; size: NA; D: NA; J: TRBJ1-2; CDR3: CSARDRWDYGYTF; DNA: TGCAGTGCTAGAGACAGGTGGGACTATGGCTACACCTTC
V: TRBV30; size: NA; D: TRBD2; J: TRBJ2-1; CDR3: CAWSVDLPSGYLNEQFF; DNA: TGTGCCTGGAGTGTTGATCTCCCTAGCGGGTACCTCAATGAGCAGTTCTTC
V: TRBV20-1; size: NA; D: TRBD1; J: TRBJ1-2; CDR3: CSAPGQSRVYYAGYTF; DNA: TGCAGTGCTCCGGGACAGTCCCGAGTCTACTATGCGGGCTACACCTTC
V: TRBV10-3; size: NA; D: TRBD1; J: TRBJ2-1; CDR3: CAIPDGWQGAYNEQFF; DNA: TGTGCCATACCGGACGGGTGGCAGGGGGCTTACAATGAGCAGTTCTTC
V: TRBV18; size: NA; D: NA; J: TRBJ2-5; CDR3: CASRSGATAQETQYF; DNA: TGTGCCAGCCGATCCGGGGCCACAGCTCAAGAGACCCAGTACTTC
V: TRBV20-1; size: NA; D: TRBD2; J: TRBJ2-1; CDR3: CSASQLAGGWMSYNEQFF; DNA: TGCAGTGCTAGCCAACTAGCGGGGGGGTGGATGTCCTACAATGAGCAGTTCTTC
V: TRBV9; size: few; D: NA; J: TRBJ2-1; CDR3: CASSVIAHSSYNEQFF; DNA: TGTGCCAGCAGCGTCATAGCCCACAGCTCCTACAATGAGCAGTTCTTC
V: TRBV6-4; size: many; D: TRBD2; J: TRBJ2-3; CDR3: CASSEQTSGEVDTQYF; DNA: TGTGCCAGCAGTGAACAGACTAGCGGGGAGGTAGATACGCAGTATTTT
V: TRBV29-1; size: NA; D: TRBD2; J: TRBJ2-2; CDR3: CSVERTSGGDGELFF; DNA: TGCAGCGTTGAAAGGACTAGCGGGGGGGACGGGGAGCTGTTTTTT
V: TRBV20-1; size: NA; D: TRBD2; J: TRBJ2-3; CDR3: CSAGRTSGGLTDTQYF; DNA: TGCAGTGCTGGCCGGACTAGCGGGGGTCTCACAGATACGCAGTATTTT
V: TRBV7-2; size: few; D: TRBD2; J: TRBJ2-7; CDR3: CASSFSGFPGYEQYF; DNA: TGTGCCAGCAGCTTTAGCGGGTTCCCTGGCTACGAGCAGTACTTC
V: TRBV2; size: NA; D: NA; J: TRBJ2-3; CDR3: CASEGEWSWHRYAYF; DNA: TGTGCCAGCGAGGGTGAGTGGTCCTGGCACAGATACGCGTATTTT
V: TRBV7-9; size: NA; D: NA; J: TRBJ2-1; CDR3: CAFPGGVGYNEQFF; DNA: TGTGCCTTTCCAGGCGGGGTGGGCTACAATGAGCAGTTCTTC
V: TRBV20-1; size: few; D: NA; J: TRBJ1-2; CDR3: CSASGDRPDGYTF; DNA: TGCAGTGCTAGTGGTGACAGGCCAGATGGCTACACCTTC